This T cell receptor (beta chain) stems from a study of Ad26.COV2.S vaccination and SARS-CoV-2 variants. Sequenced by immunoSEQ multiplex PCR; TCRdb stores in-frame clones only, minus some. Of more than 85,000 clones listed, roughly 80% are singletons. CDR3 length equals 15 residues. Germline CDR1 and CDR2: SGHTA and FQGTGA. V dropped 5 bases and J dropped 0; count of bases not matched to a gene: 5. The sequence was collected from a human donor who had recovered from COVID-19. Material: peripheral blood, obtained after recovery from COVID-19. J is TRBJ2-3 and V is TRBV7-3; 7 bases align to TRBD1. The CDR3: CASSPDRASTDTQYF. CDR3 sequence (DNA): TGTGCCAGCAGCCCCGACAGGGCCAGCACAGATACGCAGTATTTT.